Below, 11 T cell receptor beta chains from the same sample are listed, as sequenced in a study of cytomegalovirus exposure and HLA in healthy donors. It was with 60 Vbeta and 13 Jbeta primers that the PCR ran. Sequencing used immunoSEQ multiplex PCR; TCRdb keeps in-frame clones, though not all of them. The top ten hold about 6% of the sample, which has fewer than 90,000 clones, roughly 79% seen once. The sample consisted of PBMCs. The receptors derive from a female donor in good health and CMV-seronegative.

The chain couples TRBV4-2 to TRBJ2-5; D may be TRBD2 (6 bases). Germline CDR1 reads LGHNA; CDR2 reads YNFKEQ. Trimming took off 5 bases at V and 1 base at J, with 11 bases between the two ends. CDR3 size: 14 residues. The CDR3 region is CASSFRDFQETQYF. Here the CDR3 DNA reads TGTGCCAGCAGCTTCCGGGACTTCCAAGAGACCCAGTACTTC.

The rearrangement joins TRBV19 to TRBJ2-1; 9 nucleotides align to TRBD1. The junction had 12 bases not matched to a gene; V was cut back by 5 bases and J by 10 bases. The CDR3 extends over 15 amino acids. Germline V gives CDR1 LNHDA, CDR2 SQIVND (reference sequence). The CDR3 DNA sequence: TGTGCCAGTAGTCCCCCCCGGGGACAGGGCAAGGAGCAGTTCTTC. The encoded protein is CASSPPRGQGKEQFF.

V and J are TRBV6-6 and TRBJ2-6; D is unresolved. Germline lookup yields CDR1 MNHNY and CDR2 SVGAGI (reference sequence). This CDR3 region has 15 residues. Trimming removed 2 bases at V and 1 base at J, with 6 bases between. Here the CDR3 DNA reads TGTGCCAGCAGTTACGGCCTGTCTGGGGCCAACGTCCTGACTTTC. This gives the protein CASSYGLSGANVLTF.

This clone was observed a handful of times. This chain connects TRBV5-1 to TRBJ1-4; TRBD1 agrees at 9 bases. Germline CDR1 SGHRS, CDR2 YFSETQ. V lost 2 bases, J lost 6 bases, and 2 bases stayed unmatched. The CDR3 is 14 amino acids. The CDR3 loop is CASSLRTGDEKLFF. The CDR3 nucleotides are TGCGCCAGCAGCTTAAGGACAGGGGATGAAAAACTGTTTTTT. Full variable domain (missing parts from reference TRBV5-1 and TRBJ1-4): KAGVTQTPRYLIKTRGQQVTLSCSPISGHRSVSWYQQTPGQGLQFLFEYFSETQRNKGNFPGRFSGRQFSNSRSEMNVSTLELGDSALYLCASSLRTGDEKLFFGSGTQLSVL.

This chain links TRBV7-2 with TRBJ1-2; 8 bases line up with TRBD1. This CDR3 spans 16 amino acids. V was clipped by 1 base and J by 2 bases; unmatched bases: 6. CDR1 is SGHTA and CDR2 is FQGNSA in the germline V gene. This CDR3 is CASSLGTGLLNYGYTF. The DNA for the CDR3 is TGTGCCAGCAGCTTAGGGACAGGGTTGCTCAACTATGGCTACACCTTC.

The CDR3 spells CSVRQVRETQYF. The CDR3 DNA is TGCAGCGTTCGACAGGTCCGGGAGACCCAGTACTTC. V gene TRBV29-1 combines with J gene TRBJ2-5; TRBD1 is a possible D gene (6 bases). CDR1 is SQVTM and CDR2 is ANQGSEA in the germline V gene. The V and J ends lost 5 bases and 5 bases respectively, with 12 bases between them. The CDR3 has 12 amino acids. Supplemented by reference TRBV29-1 and TRBJ2-5, the full variable domain reads SAVISQKPSRDICQRGTSLTIQCQVDSQVTMMFWYRQQPGQSLTLIATANQGSEATYESGFVIDKFPISRPNLTFSTLTVSNMSPEDSSIYLCSVRQVRETQYFGPGTRLLVL.

For the CDR3, the DNA is TGCAGCTTTTGCGGGGGGGCCAGCGGGGAGCTGTTTTTT. This sequence encodes CSFCGGASGELFF. This sequence joins TRBV29-1 and TRBJ2-2, with 9 bases fitting TRBD2. Trimming cost V 8 bases and J 7 bases; bases outside gene matches: 8. Germline V gene data show CDR1 as SQVTM and CDR2 as ANQGSEA. CDR3 length: 13 residues.

This rearrangement joins TRBV5-1 to TRBJ2-4; the match to TRBD1 covers 7 bases. The junction had 7 bases not matched to a gene; V was cut back by 4 bases and J by 0 bases. This CDR3 spans 16 amino acids. Germline assignment: CDR1 SGHRS and CDR2 YFSETQ. Here the CDR3 DNA reads TGCGCCAGCAGCAAGGGACAGCCTATAGCCAAAAACATTCAGTACTTC. Translated, it gives CASSKGQPIAKNIQYF.

The chain carries TRBV2 and TRBJ1-2; D remains unclear. The CDR3 is made up of 13 amino acids. The germline gives CDR1 SNHLY, CDR2 FYNNEI. V lost 7 bases to trimming and J lost 2 bases, with 11 bases between them. The CDR3 region has the DNA TGTGCCAGCACACTAGGACGGAACTATGGCTACACCTTC. Encoded protein: CASTLGRNYGYTF.

In its sample, this clone was seen once. The rearrangement links TRBV19 to TRBJ1-5, with 8 nucleotides matching TRBD1. After removal of 3 bases from V and 2 bases from J, the junction contained 3 bases not matched to a gene. The CDR3 consists of 15 residues. Germline V gene sequence: CDR1 LNHDA, CDR2 SQIVND (reference sequence). The chain's CDR3 is CASSIETGGNQPQHF. The CDR3 nucleotides read TGTGCCAGTAGTATCGAGACAGGGGGCAATCAGCCCCAGCATTTT.

V usage is TRBV14 and J usage is TRBJ2-7; tentative D call: TRBD2 (5 bases). V was pared by 3 bases and J by 2 bases, with 11 bases between. This CDR3 has 14 residues. CDR1 is SGHDN, CDR2 FVKESK, per germline. The CDR3 protein is CASSHHGGPYEQYF. The DNA of the CDR3 is TGTGCCAGCAGCCACCACGGAGGTCCCTACGAGCAGTACTTC.